A selection of T cell receptor beta chains follows, all from one sample in a study of T cells in tuberculosis. TCRdb's table, derived via immunoSEQ multiplex PCR, lists solely in-frame clones and lacks some. In the table there are roughly 34,000 clones, less than 95% of which are singletons. The sequencing sample was made of PBMCs. The receptors originated from a donor aged 10 to 29 with latent tuberculosis or without tuberculosis infection. Some clones in this sample may be carry-over from other donors' samples. Both conserved end residues are part of each CDR3. D genes are given only for firm matches. Rows give clone size only sometimes, using once, few, many, or a class for an expanded clone.

>TRBV6-1|NA|TRBJ1-2|TRBD1
TGTGCCAGCAGTGACGGGACAGGGAATGGCTACACCTTC
CASSDGTGNGYTF
>TRBV6-5|NA|TRBJ2-7|TRBD1
TGTGCCAGCAGTAAGGGACAGACCCACAGCGAGCAGTACTTC
CASSKGQTHSEQYF
>TRBV5-5|few|TRBJ2-7|NA
TGTGCCAGCAGCTTGGGCGCTTACTACGAGCAGTACTTC
CASSLGAYYEQYF
>TRBV2|NA|TRBJ2-7|NA
TGTGCCAGCAGTGAACAGAACTACGAGCAGTACTTC
CASSEQNYEQYF
>TRBV5-1|NA|TRBJ1-2|NA
TGCGCCAGCAGGTTTTTACAGGGAACTAACTATGGCTACACCTTC
CASRFLQGTNYGYTF
>TRBV6-5|NA|TRBJ2-3|TRBD1
TGTGCCAGCAGTTACTCCGGGACAGCAGATACGCAGTATTTT
CASSYSGTADTQYF
>TRBV4-2|NA|TRBJ1-4|TRBD1
TGTGCCAGCAGCCAAGATCCGGGACAGGGGGAAAAACTGTTTTTT
CASSQDPGQGEKLFF
>TRBV25-1|NA|TRBJ1-1|TRBD1
TGTGCCAGCCAACTCACAGGGGGGGCCACTGAAGCTTTCTTT
CASQLTGGATEAFF
>TRBV5-1|NA|TRBJ2-4|TRBD2
TGCGCCAGCAGCAAGACTAGCGGGGGGGCCCAAAGCATTCAGTACTTC
CASSKTSGGAQSIQYF
>TRBV6-1|NA|TRBJ2-7|TRBD1
TGTGCCAGCATGGGACAGGGTACCCTTTCCTACGAGCAGTACTTC
CASMGQGTLSYEQYF
>TRBV12-5|NA|TRBJ2-5|NA
TGTGCTAGTGGTTTGGTTCTCCACAGGCCAAGAGACGAGGCCCAGTACTTC
CASGLVLHRPRDEAQYF
>TRBV10-1|NA|TRBJ1-2|NA
TGCGCCAGCAGTGTCGACAGGAACTATGGCTACACCTTC
CASSVDRNYGYTF
>TRBV29-1|NA|TRBJ1-5|NA
TGCAGCGTTGGGACAGCCAATCAGCCCCAGCATTTT
CSVGTANQPQHF
>TRBV5-1|NA|TRBJ2-3|TRBD1
TGCGCCAGCAGCTTTACAGGGGATGTCTATGAGCAGTATTTT
CASSFTGDVYEQYF
>TRBV5-1|NA|TRBJ1-2|NA
TGCGCCAGCACCCTGGGGGGGGCCTATGGCTACACCTTC
CASTLGGAYGYTF
>TRBV6-1|NA|TRBJ2-3|NA
TGTGCCAGCAGTGGTCGCACAGGGGAGGCAGATACGCAGTATTTT
CASSGRTGEADTQYF
>TRBV2|NA|TRBJ1-5|NA
TGTGCCAGCAGTGCCAGGTGGTATCAGCCCCAGCATTTT
CASSARWYQPQHF
>TRBV19|NA|TRBJ1-1|NA
TGTGCCAGTAGTCCCAGACAGGTAGACGGCACTGAAGCTTTCTTT
CASSPRQVDGTEAFF
>TRBV5-1|NA|TRBJ1-1|NA
TGCGCCAGCAGAGCGTTCGTAAGCAGGGAGGCTGAAGCTTTCTTT
CASRAFVSREAEAFF
>TRBV10-3|NA|TRBJ2-2|TRBD1
TGTGCCATCATGGGCGGACAGGGGGTCCACGGGGAGCTGTTTTTT
CAIMGGQGVHGELFF
>TRBV14|NA|TRBJ2-1|TRBD2
TGTGCCAGCAGCGCGACTAGCGGGAGAAAGAATGAGCAGTTCTTC
CASSATSGRKNEQFF
>TRBV19|NA|TRBJ1-3|TRBD1
TGTGCCAGTAATTCGGGACAGTTCTCTGGAAACACCATATATTTT
CASNSGQFSGNTIYF
>TRBV6-1|NA|TRBJ2-7|TRBD1
TGTGCCAGCCGGATAGGGGGCTCCGCGACCTACGAGCAGTACTTC
CASRIGGSATYEQYF
>TRBV18|NA|TRBJ2-3|NA
TGTGCCAGCTCGCACGGGGATACGCAGTATTTT
CASSHGDTQYF